This T cell receptor (beta chain) derives from a study of a mutant IDH1 vaccine in newly diagnosed glioma (dated by TCRdb to the early 2020s). In terms of the full investigation: Of the 30 to 35 treated patients, approximately 62% were male and around 40% were female, and a mean age of roughly 41 years was recorded. Longitudinal TCRB deep sequencing was done for 25 to 30 treated patients, wherever samples were available for exploratory analyses. Peripheral blood was drawn at six visits: V03 (baseline), V05, V07, V10, V12 and V13. Prior to enrollment, patients had been given standard therapy consisting of radiotherapy alone, temozolomide alone, or radiochemotherapy with temozolomide, with the combination given to most patients.

Taken with the paper, the label for time point translates to: baseline, week 1 (first vaccination visit). According to the study, the label for this sample's treatment or condition signals: pre-vaccination baseline after standard-of-care therapy. The donors had newly diagnosed IDH1-mutant astrocytomas of WHO grade 3 or 4 that showed loss of nuclear ATRX. The samples were drawn from NOA16, a multicentre, single-arm, open-label phase I trial in Germany that tested a mutant IDH1 peptide vaccine in humans for the first time. Visit V03 blood draws served as the baseline sample for immunogenicity testing. Genomic DNA for TCRB sequencing was isolated from EDTA blood with the DNeasy Blood and Tissue Kit. The protocol used for the library was the immunoSEQ multiplex PCR assay. The hsTCRB Kit was used according to the manufacturer's protocol to amplify rearranged TCR beta chain sequences. Sequencing of TCRB libraries was carried out on an Illumina MiSeq. In the source study's methods: The proprietary platform of the kit vendor was used for demultiplexing, trimming and gene mapping. Imported from immuneACCESS, the table was reduced by TCRdb to in-frame sequences with V and J called. These copies leave out some clones; in studies compared against another copy, an unresolved V gene accounts for under half, and the cause of the remainder is not known. That table furnishes V, J and clone size, whereas the DNA furnished D and trimming. Within this sample are around 92,000 clones, with around nine tenths of them counted one time only. The biggest ten clones account for under 0.7% of the sample.

The CDR1 and CDR2 encoded by the germline V gene (reference sequence) are LNHDA and SQIVND. Including the terminal cysteine and phenylalanine, the CDR3 comprises 13 residues. Only the CDR3 part of the read is kept: 39 bases, read in frame from the first base. V gives up 5 bases and J gives up 1 base, and the segment between their germline ends measures 8 bases. As concerns this clone: Its cognate antigen has yet to be identified. Base-call qualities are not available, and no considerably larger clone is one nucleotide away.

Summary of the overall study and its limitations: Immune responses induced by the vaccine were seen in around 94% of patients across multiple MHC alleles. Availability determined which PBMC samples were chosen for TCRB deep sequencing. Pseudoprogression seemed to be unrelated to changes in the top peripheral T cell clonotypes found by TCRB sequencing. It was noted by the authors that analyses of patient blood samples could not be reproduced owing to sample limitations.

This clonotype originated in a woman aged 50 to 60 with glioma. This specimen consisted of PBMCs, obtained from a glioma patient treated with radiotherapy, temozolomide or both. The chain links TRBV19 with TRBJ1-1; the D gene is unclear. The DNA reads TGTGCCAGTAGTCGCGCAAAGAACACTGAAGCTTTCTTT. Its protein reads: CASSRAKNTEAFF.